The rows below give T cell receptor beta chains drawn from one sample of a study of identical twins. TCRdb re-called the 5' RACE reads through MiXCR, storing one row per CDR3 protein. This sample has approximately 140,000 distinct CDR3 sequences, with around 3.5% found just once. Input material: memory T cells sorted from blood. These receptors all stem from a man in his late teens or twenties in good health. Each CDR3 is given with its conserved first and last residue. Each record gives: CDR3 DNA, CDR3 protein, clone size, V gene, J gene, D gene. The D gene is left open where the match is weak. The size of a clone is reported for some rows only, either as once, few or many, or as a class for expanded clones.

TGCGCCAGCAGCCCTCCGAGCTCACTAGGATCCTACAATGAGCAGTTCTTC	CASSPPSSLGSYNEQFF	many	TRBV4-1	TRBJ2-1	.
TGTGCCAGCAGCTTTGGATTGGGTGGGAACACTGAAGCTTTCTTT	CASSFGLGGNTEAFF	many	TRBV11-2	TRBJ1-1	.
TGCAGCGTCGGCACCGGGACAAGTAAAGGGGAGCAGTACTTC	CSVGTGTSKGEQYF	many	TRBV29-1	TRBJ2-7	.
TGTGCCAGCAGTTACGGGGAAGGAAGAAGAAGCACAGATACGCAGTATTTT	CASSYGEGRRSTDTQYF	many	TRBV6-5	TRBJ2-3	.
TGTGCCAGCAGTTACTCTGGGGTCACTGAAGCTTTCTTT	CASSYSGVTEAFF	many	TRBV6-5	TRBJ1-1	.
TGTGCCAGTACCCCACTCGGAAAAGGTTCCCAGCCCCAGCATTTT	CASTPLGKGSQPQHF	.	TRBV19	TRBJ1-5	.
TGTGCCAGCACCGCATCGGGCGACGGGCGTTACGAGCAGTACTTC	CASTASGDGRYEQYF	many	TRBV7-2	TRBJ2-7	.
TGTGCCAGCAGCGACAGGCTGGAGCAGTACTTC	CASSDRLEQYF	.	TRBV6-5	TRBJ2-7	.
TGTGCCAGCAGTGAAGTAGTCTACGAGCAGTACTTC	CASSEVVYEQYF	many	TRBV2	TRBJ2-7	.
TGCGCCAGCAGCTTGGAGGGGGAGCTGTTTTTT	CASSLEGELFF	many	TRBV5-1	TRBJ2-2	.
TGTGCCAGCACCATCGACACCGGGGAGCTGTTTTTT	CASTIDTGELFF	many	TRBV12-3/TRBV12-4	TRBJ2-2	.
TGTGCCAGCAGATTAGGGGGGAGCAATCAGCCCCAGCATTTT	CASRLGGSNQPQHF	many	TRBV2	TRBJ1-5	.
TGTGCCACCAGCAGAGACGTTCCAAAAAGCACAGATACGCAGTATTTT	CATSRDVPKSTDTQYF	many	TRBV15	TRBJ2-3	.
TGCAGTGCGACCGGGACTAGCGGGGCAACCGGGGAGCTGTTTTTT	CSATGTSGATGELFF	many	TRBV20-1	TRBJ2-2	TRBD2
TGCAGCGTACGGTTGGGACTCAACACTGAAGCTTTCTTT	CSVRLGLNTEAFF	many	TRBV29-1	TRBJ1-1	.
TGCAGTGCTAGACGTCTCGCTAGCGGGAGGCTCACAGATACGCAGTATTTT	CSARRLASGRLTDTQYF	many	TRBV20-1	TRBJ2-3	TRBD2
TGTGCCAGCAGCGTGGGTGGACTAGCGGCGAACACCGGGGAGCTGTTTTTT	CASSVGGLAANTGELFF	many	TRBV9	TRBJ2-2	TRBD2
TGTGCCAGCAGCCAAGGGACAGGGGCTGTCGGGAACTATGGCTACACCTTC	CASSQGTGAVGNYGYTF	few	TRBV4-2	TRBJ1-2	TRBD1
TGTGCCACCAGCAGAGAGAATCTCCGACAGGGGGGGATTCAGCCCCAGCATTTT	CATSRENLRQGGIQPQHF	many	TRBV15	TRBJ1-5	TRBD1
TGTGCCAGCAGCTTCGCCGGGTACGAGCAGTACTTC	CASSFAGYEQYF	many	TRBV7-2	TRBJ2-7	.
TGCGCCAGCAGCCAAGATGCAAGCTCCTACAATGAGCAGTTCTTC	CASSQDASSYNEQFF	many	TRBV4-3	TRBJ2-1	.
TGCAGTGCTAGAGAGGGAGCAGGGGGGCTCTACACCTTC	CSAREGAGGLYTF	many	TRBV20-1	TRBJ1-2	TRBD1